This section outlines one T cell receptor beta chain sequence together with its context. Its antigen remains unidentified. This entry belongs to a study of cytomegalovirus exposure and HLA in healthy donors. Study-level findings and limits: The sole available immune exposure information was CMV serostatus.

PCR primers comprised 60 Vbeta and 13 Jbeta primers. Repertoires were generated with immunoSEQ multiplex PCR, while TCRdb's copy carries only in-frame clones and drops some. The sample has 170,000 or so clones; 75% to 90% are singletons. The CDR3 runs 14 residues. V lost 6 bases and J lost 6, with 18 bases in between. Per germline, CDR1 MNHEY and CDR2 SMNVEV (reference sequence). The sequence was collected from a man aged 45-65 years in good health and CMV-seronegative. Sequencing was performed on PBMCs. The rearrangement uses TRBV27 and TRBJ2-7, with a possible D match to TRBD2 (5 bases). CDR3 coding DNA: TGTGCCAGCAGCTATAGCCTACCGGCGGGCGAGCAGTACTTC. Its translation is CASSYSLPAGEQYF.